This T cell receptor beta chain was sequenced during a study of shared clonotypes between healthy human individuals. Across the whole study: Each donor's CD4 naive and CD4 memory cells filled three plates apiece, CD8 naive two, and CD8 memory one. Study-wide results and limits: Sampling was confined to blood; repertoires within tissues likely differ. Relative to memory subsets, naive subsets generally showed larger estimated richness.

CDR1 and CDR2 from the germline V gene are SGHAT and FQDESV (reference sequence). Deletions cut 1 base from V and 7 bases from J, with 7 bases between. The CDR3 totals 13 residues. Libraries were prepared by immunoSEQ multiplex PCR; TCRdb keeps only in-frame clonotypes and omits some of them. The sample has about 1 million clones; about 75% are singletons. On this clone: Its antigen is unidentified.

This rearrangement joins TRBV11-1 to TRBJ2-2; no definite D call. The receptor was derived from a man in his late teens or twenties in good health. Sequencing input: memory CD4+ T cells sorted from blood. Subset: CD45RA-negative fraction. The CDR3 region has the DNA TGTGCCAGCAGCTTAGGCGGTTTCGGGGAGCTGTTTTTT. Translation: CASSLGGFGELFF.